Sequencing of this T cell receptor (beta chain) was carried out in a study of cytomegalovirus exposure and HLA in healthy donors. Germline values: CDR1 SGHDT, CDR2 YYEEEE. The germline V and J ends were trimmed by 5 bases and 2 bases, with 11 bases remaining between them. The CDR3 sequence is 15 residues long. 13 Jbeta primers and 60 Vbeta primers were used for the PCR. Assay: immunoSEQ multiplex PCR; the TCRdb copy retains only in-frame clones and omits some. The sample includes some 180,000 clones, roughly 74% of them seen just once. The chain joins TRBV5-6 to TRBJ2-6; D may be TRBD1 (5 bases). This sequence was found in a female donor in good health and CMV-seronegative. The sample consisted of PBMCs. The CDR3 coding sequence is TGTGCCAGCAGTTTCCCAGGGACTGGGGCCAACGTCCTGACTTTC. Encoded protein: CASSFPGTGANVLTF.